The sequence of this T cell receptor beta chain was determined in a study of CD8 T cells in Susac syndrome. In the study overall: Within the sequenced group of Susac syndrome patients, roughly 6 showed active disease and eight were in remission. At the time of blood draw, patients with Susac syndrome were therapy-naive, receiving corticosteroids, or receiving intravenous immunoglobulin alone. Overall study results and limits: The authors found some 15 Susac-specific public clones in total CD8+ repertoires and roughly five in CD8+ TEMRA repertoires.

The T cells that were sequenced for TCR beta were CD8+ and CD4+ cells from blood. Details on this clonotype: Its antigen is not identified.

Random hexamers were used to reverse transcribe the RNA input (about 0.5 to 1 ug). MiXCR was run by TCRdb on the immunoSEQ multiplex PCR reads, yielding one entry per CDR3 protein. The repertoire holds approximately 74,000 distinct CDR3 sequences, about 93% seen once, with approximately 0.9% in the top ten. Germline CDR1 is MGHRA and CDR2 is YSYEKL. J lost 0 bases, V lost 0 bases, and 6 bases had no gene match. The CDR3 has 17 residues. Sequenced input: CD8+ T cells from PBMCs. This receptor was identified in a human donor with Susac syndrome. The V call is TRBV4-1, the J call TRBJ2-3, with 7 bases fitting TRBD2. This CDR3 is CASSQESGVTSTDTQYF. The CDR3 DNA reads as TGCGCCAGCAGCCAAGAGAGCGGGGTTACTAGCACAGATACGCAGTATTTT.